The TCR beta chain described here comes from a study of blood T cell repertoires in COVID-19. CDR1 SGHAT and CDR2 FQNNGV come from the germline V gene. After removal of 3 bases from V and 2 bases from J, the junction contained 5 bases not matched to a gene. CDR3 length: 15 residues. Sequencing used immunoSEQ multiplex PCR; TCRdb keeps in-frame clones, though not all of them. Among about 41,000 clones, roughly 80% were seen once, and the ten largest hold roughly 2.7%. This sequence originates from a woman in her sixties with acute or convalescent COVID-19. The chain links TRBV11-2 to TRBJ2-3, with 7 bases identical to TRBD1. The sample taken for sequencing was peripheral blood. In nucleotides, the CDR3 is TGTGCCAGCAGCTTCAACAGGGGAACCACAGATACGCAGTATTTT. It is translated as CASSFNRGTTDTQYF.